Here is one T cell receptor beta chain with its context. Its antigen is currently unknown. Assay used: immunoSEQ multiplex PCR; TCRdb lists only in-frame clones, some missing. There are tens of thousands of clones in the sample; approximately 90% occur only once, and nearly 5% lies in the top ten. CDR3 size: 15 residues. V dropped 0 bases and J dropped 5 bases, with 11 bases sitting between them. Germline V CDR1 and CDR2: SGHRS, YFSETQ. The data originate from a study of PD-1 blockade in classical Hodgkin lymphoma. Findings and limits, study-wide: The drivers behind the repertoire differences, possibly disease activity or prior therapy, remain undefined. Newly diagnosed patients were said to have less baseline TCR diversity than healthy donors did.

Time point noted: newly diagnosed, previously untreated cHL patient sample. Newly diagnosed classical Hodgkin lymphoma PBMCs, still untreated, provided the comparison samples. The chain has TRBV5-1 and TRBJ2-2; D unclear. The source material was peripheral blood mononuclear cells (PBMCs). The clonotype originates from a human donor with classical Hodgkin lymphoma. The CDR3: CASSLGTEPTGELFF. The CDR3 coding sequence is TGCGCCAGCAGCTTGGGGACGGAACCTACCGGGGAGCTGTTTTTT.